The rows below give T cell receptor beta chains drawn from one sample of a study of T cell responses to AZD1222 COVID-19 vaccine. Clones were read by immunoSEQ multiplex PCR, and TCRdb kept only the in-frame ones, dropping some. The table lists 110,000 to 150,000 clones, 75% to 95% of them singletons, with 3.4% in the top ten. Here the sequenced sample was peripheral blood, taken on day 0 of AZD1222 vaccination. The receptor set was obtained from an adult in good health. Both conserved end residues are part of each CDR3. D genes are given only for firm matches. Part of the rows lack a size; the others show once, few, many or a class for expanded clones.

NA,TRBV30,TRBJ2-4,once,CAWSGLTAKNIQYF,TGTGCCTGGAGTGGACTTACCGCCAAAAACATTCAGTACTTC
NA,TRBV15,TRBJ1-1,NA,CATSRDVGGTEAFF,TGTGCCACCAGCAGAGATGTAGGGGGCACTGAAGCTTTCTTT
NA,TRBV7-2,TRBJ2-7,NA,CASSPGRTSYEQYF,TGTGCCAGCAGCCCGGGACGGACCAGCTACGAGCAGTACTTC
TRBD2,TRBV5-1,TRBJ2-5,NA,CASSSPTSGSETQYF,TGCGCCAGCAGCTCCCCGACTAGCGGGTCGGAGACCCAGTACTTC
NA,TRBV10-3,TRBJ2-7,NA,CAIKIRPGAYEQYF,TGTGCCATCAAGATCCGTCCAGGGGCCTACGAGCAGTACTTC
NA,TRBV3-1/TRBV3-2,TRBJ2-1,NA,CASSRGDGEQFF,TGTGCCAGCAGCCGAGGCGACGGTGAGCAGTTCTTC
TRBD1,TRBV3-1/TRBV3-2,TRBJ1-6,NA,CASSLRLGQINSPLHF,TGTGCCAGCAGCCTCCGCCTGGGACAGATTAATTCACCCCTCCACTTT
NA,TRBV11-2,TRBJ2-6,NA,CASSLGPTGANVLTF,TGTGCCAGCAGCTTAGGCCCGACTGGGGCCAACGTCCTGACTTTC
TRBD1,TRBV6-1,TRBJ1-2,NA,CASIDPAGGLRYGYTF,TGTGCCAGCATTGACCCGGCAGGGGGGCTAAGGTATGGCTACACCTTC
NA,TRBV7-3,TRBJ1-1,once,CASSSQRVARNTEAFF,TGTGCCAGCAGCTCACAGCGGGTGGCGAGGAACACTGAAGCTTTCTTT
NA,TRBV14,TRBJ1-1,NA,CASSPRWNTEAFF,TGTGCCAGCAGCCCTAGGTGGAACACTGAAGCTTTCTTT
TRBD1,TRBV7-3,TRBJ1-1,NA,CASSSPGQNEAFF,TGTGCCAGCAGCTCCCCGGGACAGAATGAAGCTTTCTTT
NA,TRBV3-1/TRBV3-2,TRBJ2-2,NA,CASSLSGAAGELFF,TGTGCCAGCAGCCTATCGGGGGCGGCTGGGGAGCTGTTTTTT
NA,TRBV20-1,TRBJ2-1,NA,CSATKNEQFF,TGCAGTGCTACTAAAAATGAGCAGTTCTTC
NA,TRBV19,TRBJ1-5,NA,CASSNGLTGNQPQHF,TGTGCCAGTAGTAATGGGCTAACAGGGAATCAGCCCCAGCATTTT
NA,TRBV27,TRBJ1-6,NA,CASAFGVAGAYYNSPLHF,TGTGCCAGCGCTTTCGGGGTCGCAGGGGCTTATTATAATTCACCCCTCCACTTT
TRBD2,TRBV27,TRBJ2-1,NA,CASSPIGTSGSREQFF,TGTGCCAGCAGCCCGATCGGGACTAGCGGGAGTAGGGAGCAGTTCTTC
NA,TRBV5-1,TRBJ1-4,few,CASSPSFNEKLFF,TGCGCCAGCAGTCCCAGCTTTAATGAAAAACTGTTTTTT
TRBD1,TRBV6-5,TRBJ2-7,NA,CASSYRTGGEQYF,TGTGCCAGCAGCTACCGGACAGGGGGGGAGCAGTACTTC
TRBD2,TRBV5-1,TRBJ2-1,NA,CASSIGLAYNEQFF,TGCGCCAGCAGCATCGGACTAGCCTACAATGAGCAGTTCTTC
NA,TRBV24-1,TRBJ1-1,NA,CATRWGANTEAFF,TGTGCCACCCGATGGGGGGCGAACACTGAAGCTTTCTTT
NA,TRBV7-2,TRBJ1-2,NA,CASSSPSAARQFF,TGTGCCAGCAGCTCACCATCGGCAGCAAGACAATTCTTC
NA,TRBV5-4,TRBJ1-1,NA,CASSLGQNLGNTEAFF,TGTGCCAGCAGCTTGGGTCAGAACCTGGGGAACACTGAAGCTTTCTTT
NA,TRBV13,TRBJ2-1,NA,CASSPRSDEQFF,TGTGCCAGCAGCCCCCGCAGCGATGAGCAGTTCTTC
NA,TRBV9,TRBJ2-3,NA,CASSIEPSGSTDTQYF,TGTGCCAGCAGCATAGAGCCCAGCGGGAGCACAGATACGCAGTATTTT
NA,TRBV19,TRBJ2-7,NA,CASSEQTSYEQYF,TGTGCCAGTAGTGAACAGACTTCCTACGAGCAGTACTTC
NA,TRBV11-3,TRBJ2-4,NA,CASSPGTHLAKNIQYF,TGTGCCAGCAGCCCGGGGACACACCTAGCCAAAAACATTCAGTACTTC
TRBD1,TRBV24-1,TRBJ1-2,NA,CATSDPTGGRYGYTF,TGTGCCACCAGTGATCCGACAGGGGGACGGTATGGCTACACCTTC
NA,TRBV28,TRBJ2-7,NA,CASSKNSYEQYF,TGTGCCAGCAGTAAGAACTCCTACGAGCAGTACTTC
TRBD1,TRBV7-9,TRBJ1-2,NA,CASSRAGTDGYGYTF,TGTGCCAGCAGCCGTGCCGGGACAGATGGCTATGGCTACACCTTC
NA,TRBV19,TRBJ2-5,NA,CASSGTKGTQETQYF,TGTGCCAGTAGTGGGACGAAGGGAACCCAAGAGACCCAGTACTTC
NA,TRBV7-9,TRBJ1-5,NA,CASSAGPYGYSNQPQHF,TGTGCCAGCAGCGCTGGCCCTTACGGCTATAGCAATCAGCCCCAGCATTTT
NA,TRBV6-5,TRBJ2-7,NA,CASGRADEQYF,TGTGCCAGCGGTAGGGCCGACGAGCAGTACTTC
NA,TRBV7-3,TRBJ2-3,NA,CASRQTSTDTQYF,TGTGCCAGCAGACAGACCAGCACAGATACGCAGTATTTT
TRBD1,TRBV6-1,TRBJ2-1,NA,CASSALQGAPGLEQFF,TGTGCCAGCAGTGCACTACAGGGGGCGCCGGGGTTGGAGCAGTTCTTC
NA,TRBV18,TRBJ1-2,NA,CASSERQGYGYTF,TGTGCCAGCTCAGAGCGGCAGGGCTATGGCTACACCTTC
TRBD1,TRBV24-1,TRBJ2-1,NA,CATSAWTGVTNEQFF,TGTGCCACCAGTGCGTGGACAGGGGTCACCAATGAGCAGTTCTTC
NA,TRBV7-4,TRBJ2-7,NA,CASSLVRPSETYEQYF,TGTGCCAGCAGCTTAGTTCGTCCTAGCGAGACCTACGAGCAGTACTTC
TRBD1,TRBV6-5,TRBJ1-2,NA,CASRTGDGYTF,TGTGCCAGCAGAACAGGGGATGGCTACACCTTC
NA,TRBV11-2,TRBJ2-7,NA,CASRKRDGGYEQYF,TGTGCCAGCAGAAAACGGGACGGCGGCTACGAGCAGTACTTC
NA,TRBV21-1,TRBJ1-2,NA,CASSNGDRAVYGYTF,TGTGCCAGCAGCAATGGGGACAGGGCTGTCTATGGCTACACCTTC
NA,TRBV7-2,TRBJ1-2,NA,CASSLNRLGNYGYTF,TGTGCCAGCAGCTTAAACAGGCTGGGAAACTATGGCTACACCTTC
TRBD1,TRBV10-3,TRBJ1-1,NA,CASGTGNMGSKNTEAFF,TGTGCCTCCGGGACAGGGAACATGGGATCAAAAAACACTGAAGCTTTCTTT
NA,TRBV4-1,TRBJ1-1,NA,CASSHLFSRNTEAFF,TGCGCCAGCAGCCATTTGTTCAGCAGAAACACTGAAGCTTTCTTT
NA,TRBV19,TRBJ2-3,NA,CASSISRTDTDTQYF,TGTGCCAGTAGTATCTCGAGGACGGACACAGATACGCAGTATTTT
NA,TRBV10-3,TRBJ2-6,once,CAIPLGTGANVLTF,TGTGCCATCCCTCTCGGCACTGGGGCCAACGTCCTGACTTTC
NA,TRBV11-2,TRBJ2-1,NA,CASSLPGENEQFF,TGTGCCAGCAGCTTACCCGGAGAGAATGAGCAGTTCTTC
NA,TRBV5-4,TRBJ2-1,NA,CASSLGVYNEQFF,TGTGCCAGCAGCTTGGGAGTCTACAATGAGCAGTTCTTC
TRBD1,TRBV13,TRBJ1-2,NA,CASSAGQWDYGYTF,TGTGCCAGCAGTGCGGGACAGTGGGACTATGGCTACACCTTC